This is a list of T cell receptor beta chains from one sample in a study of blood T cell repertoires in COVID-19. The protocol was immunoSEQ multiplex PCR, while the TCRdb copy is restricted to in-frame clones and leaves out a portion. Of roughly 110,000 clones listed, roughly 84% are singletons. The sequenced sample consisted of peripheral blood. These receptors were taken from a man aged 35 to 55 with acute or convalescent COVID-19. Each CDR3 is given with its conserved first and last residue. A D gene is named only where the DNA matches it firmly. The listing skips clone size in some rows; elsewhere it reads once, few, many or a size class.

J,D,size,V,DNA,CDR3
TRBJ2-7,TRBD1,NA,TRBV7-6,TGTGCCAGCAGCCCAGGGTCAGGGACAGTTTACGAGCAGTACTTC,CASSPGSGTVYEQYF
TRBJ2-7,TRBD1,NA,TRBV6-5,TGTGCCAGCAGTTACGGGACAGACACGTACGAGCAGTACTTC,CASSYGTDTYEQYF
TRBJ2-3,NA,NA,TRBV30,TGTGCCTGGAGCCAGGGGATAGAGGCAGATACGCAGTATTTT,CAWSQGIEADTQYF
TRBJ1-1,NA,NA,TRBV30,TGTGCCTGGAGTGCTGTTTTGTTGAACACTGAAGCTTTCTTT,CAWSAVLLNTEAFF
TRBJ1-3,NA,NA,TRBV6-5,TGTGCCGGCAGGGAGTTCTCTGGAAACACCATATATTTT,CAGREFSGNTIYF
TRBJ2-1,NA,NA,TRBV4-1,TGCGCCAGCAGCCAAGGTCCTCTATACAATGAGCAGTTCTTC,CASSQGPLYNEQFF
TRBJ2-2,TRBD1,NA,TRBV3-1/TRBV3-2,TGTGCCAGCAGCCAAGTCAGGGGGACCGGGGAGCTGTTTTTT,CASSQVRGTGELFF
TRBJ2-3,NA,NA,TRBV10-1,TGCGCCAGCAGTGAGCGGAGGTCCGAAACGCAGTATTTT,CASSERRSETQYF
TRBJ2-7,TRBD1,NA,TRBV11-2,TGTGCCAGCAGCTCCCGGGACAGGCACCCATTAAGCTCCTACGAGCAGTACTTC,CASSSRDRHPLSSYEQYF
TRBJ1-1,NA,NA,TRBV7-2,TGTGCCAGCAGCCAGCGGTGGGGGAACACTGAAGCTTTCTTT,CASSQRWGNTEAFF
TRBJ1-6,NA,few,TRBV2,TGTGCCAGCAGTGGCAGCTCCTATAATTCACCCCTCCACTTT,CASSGSSYNSPLHF
TRBJ2-3,TRBD2,NA,TRBV10-3,TGTGCCATCAGACCTAGCGGGGGGCCGTATAGCACAGATACGCAGTATTTT,CAIRPSGGPYSTDTQYF
TRBJ2-7,TRBD1,NA,TRBV30,TGTGCCTGGAGTGTAACAGGGGGCTACGAGCAGTACTTC,CAWSVTGGYEQYF
TRBJ2-1,NA,NA,TRBV2,TGTGCCAGCAGCCGGACAAGCTCCTACAATGAGCAGTTCTTC,CASSRTSSYNEQFF
TRBJ2-1,NA,once,TRBV7-2,TGTGCCAGCAGCTTTCACAGGGAGTATGAGCAGTTCTTC,CASSFHREYEQFF
TRBJ2-1,TRBD2,NA,TRBV7-9,TGTGCCAGCAGCTCGCCGACTAGCGGGGGGGACCCCGCCCATGAGCAGTTCTTC,CASSSPTSGGDPAHEQFF
TRBJ2-2,TRBD1,NA,TRBV24-1,TGTGCCTCCCCCTCGGCAGGGGGCAACACCGGGGAGCTGTTTTTT,CASPSAGGNTGELFF
TRBJ2-7,NA,NA,TRBV29-1,TGCAGCGTTGACAGGCCGAGCTCCTACGAGCAGTACTTC,CSVDRPSSYEQYF
TRBJ2-5,NA,NA,TRBV12-2,TGTGCAAGTCGCTTCGGGCCTAACAGGGGGATTGATAAGGAGACCCAGTACTTC,CASRFGPNRGIDKETQYF
TRBJ2-7,NA,NA,TRBV4-1,TGCGCCAGCAGCCATCTCTCCGAGCAGTACTTC,CASSHLSEQYF